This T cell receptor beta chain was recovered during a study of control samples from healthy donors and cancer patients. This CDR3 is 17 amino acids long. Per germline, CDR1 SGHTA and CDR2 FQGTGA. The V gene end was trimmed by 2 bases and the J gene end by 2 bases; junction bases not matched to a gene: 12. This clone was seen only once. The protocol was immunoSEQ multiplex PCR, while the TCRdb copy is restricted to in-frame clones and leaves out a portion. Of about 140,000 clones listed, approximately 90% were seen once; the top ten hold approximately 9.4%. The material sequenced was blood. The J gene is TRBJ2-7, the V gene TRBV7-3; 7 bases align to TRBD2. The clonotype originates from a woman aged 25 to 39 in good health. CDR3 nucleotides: TGTGCCAGCAGCTTAGATAAGTGGGGAGCGGGACCCTACGAGCAGTACTTC. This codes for CASSLDKWGAGPYEQYF.